Below are 13 T cell receptor beta chains sequenced from a single sample in a study of regulatory T cells in long-lasting Graves disease. Time point given: newly diagnosed GD, antithyroid drugs for less than 3 months. The TCR library was prepared using RNA isolated from PBMCs. Arm-PCR of CDR3 regions with iRepertoire HTBI primers generated TCR beta libraries. TCRdb ran MiXCR on the multiplex PCR reads and lists one entry per CDR3 protein. The sample holds 400,000 to 650,000 distinct CDR3 sequences, 15% to 20% seen once. These data are also associated with another study on T cells in Graves' hyperthyroidism and ophthalmopathy.

The sequencing here drew on peripheral blood mononuclear cells (PBMCs), taken at new diagnosis, from a patient treated with antithyroid drugs. The source of these receptors is a woman aged 35-65 years with Graves disease.

This chain joins TRBV12-3 or TRBV12-4 and TRBJ1-2, with D possibly TRBD1 on 5 matching bases. The CDR3 length is 16 residues. V lost 5 bases, J lost 1 base, and 17 bases lay in between. The chain's CDR3 is CASSPLLGEDNYGYTF. The DNA of the CDR3 is TGTGCCAGCAGTCCCCTTTTAGGGGAAGATAACTATGGCTACACCTTC.

This clonotype was seen at least ten times. The rearrangement joins TRBV2 to TRBJ1-3; unclear D gene. Germline V gives CDR1 SNHLY, CDR2 FYNNEI. The CDR3 covers 14 residues. V shed 4 bases and J shed 4 bases, with 11 bases lying between them. The CDR3 spells CASSAGSLGNTIYF. In DNA, the CDR3 is TGTGCCAGCAGTGCCGGGAGCCTAGGAAACACCATATATTTT.

This clonotype was seen many times. V usage is TRBV12-3 or TRBV12-4 and J usage is TRBJ1-1, with 8 bases that match TRBD1. V gave up 7 bases and J gave up 1 base; unmatched junction bases: 8. This CDR3 spans 15 amino acids. DNA of the CDR3: TGTGCCAGCACCCCACCGGACAGGGAGAACACTGAAGCTTTCTTT. Translation: CASTPPDRENTEAFF.

This clonotype came up many times. The chain employs TRBV3-1 and TRBJ2-1; TRBD2 matches at 13 bases. V was clipped by 0 bases and J by 4 bases; unmatched bases: 0. The CDR3 loop spans 16 amino acids. Germline CDR1 reads LGHDT; CDR2 reads YNNKEL (reference sequence). In nucleotides, the CDR3 is TGTGCCAGCAGCCAAGAGGGACTAGCGGGGTACAATGAGCAGTTCTTC. This codes for CASSQEGLAGYNEQFF.

This clonotype was detected ten times or more. The chain has TRBV19 and TRBJ1-1; D ambiguous. CDR3 length equals 15 residues. Between the trimmed V and J ends, which lost 6 bases and 0 bases, there was a span of 14 bases. Germline loops: CDR1 LNHDA, CDR2 SQIVND (reference sequence). CDR3 loop: CASSPTGDLNTEAFF. Written as DNA, the CDR3 is TGTGCCAGTAGCCCGACGGGCGACCTGAACACTGAAGCTTTCTTT.

This clonotype was recorded many times. The chain joins TRBV12-3 or TRBV12-4 to TRBJ1-5; no firm D call. V dropped 0 bases and J dropped 0 bases, with 6 bases sitting between them. The CDR3 has 15 residues. The CDR3 spells CASSLAGRSNQPQHF. The CDR3 nucleotides read TGTGCCAGCAGTTTAGCAGGACGTAGCAATCAGCCCCAGCATTTT.

This clonotype was recorded many times. This chain connects TRBV12-3 or TRBV12-4 to TRBJ1-5, with a possible D match to TRBD1 (6 bases). V lost 2 bases and J 2 bases, leaving 13 bases between the germline ends. CDR3 size: 16 residues. CDR3 amino acids: CASSLLGAQGNQPQHF. The CDR3, as DNA: TGTGCCAGCAGTTTATTGGGGGCGCAGGGCAATCAGCCCCAGCATTTT.

This clonotype showed up just a few times. This sequence joins TRBV7-6 and TRBJ1-6; 8 bases are a match to TRBD1. V was pared by 5 bases and J by 7 bases, with 13 bases of the junction left unmatched. CDR1 and CDR2 from the germline V gene are SGHVS and FNYEAQ. This CDR3 has 17 amino acids. DNA for the CDR3: TGTGCCAGCAGCCGAGCCTCAGGGGGCGGTGGGAATTCACCCCTCCACTTT. It translates to CASSRASGGGGNSPLHF. Filled out from reference TRBV7-6 and TRBJ1-6, the complete variable domain reads GAGVSQSPRYKVTKRGQDVALRCDPISGHVSLYWYRQALGQGPEFLTYFNYEAQQDKSGLPNDRFSAERPEGSISTLTIQRTEQRDSAMYRCASSRASGGGGNSPLHFGNGTRLTVT.

The chain recombines TRBV29-1 with TRBJ2-1, with D possibly being TRBD2 (6 bases). Germline V gene lookup returns CDR1 SQVTM and CDR2 ANQGSEA. V lost 6 bases and J lost 7, with 13 bases in between. The CDR3 contains 12 residues. For the CDR3, the DNA is TGCAGCGTCGAGGAGGGACGGAATGAGCAGTTCTTC. It translates to CSVEEGRNEQFF.

The rearrangement joins TRBV6-2 or TRBV6-3 to TRBJ2-7; 11 bases align to TRBD1. The germline V gene encodes CDR1 MNHEY and CDR2 SVGEGT. With 0 bases clipped from V and 4 bases from J, the junction kept 2 bases outside the gene matches. The length of the CDR3 is 15 residues. This CDR3 is CASSYSRDRGYEQYF. DNA for the CDR3: TGTGCCAGCAGTTACTCGAGGGACAGGGGGTACGAGCAGTACTTC.

This clonotype was recorded a few times. The gene calls are TRBV28 and TRBJ1-2, with no clear D. The germline V gene encodes CDR1 MDHEN and CDR2 SYDVKM. V was trimmed by 6 bases and J by 6 bases, leaving 11 bases between them. This CDR3 has 12 residues. For the CDR3, the DNA is TGTGCCAGCAGCTACCGGCTGGATGGCTACACCTTC. Translated: CASSYRLDGYTF.

This clonotype was detected many times. The chain is built from TRBV28 and TRBJ1-5; TRBD1 might be the D (5 bases). Between the trimmed V and J ends, which lost 6 bases and 4 bases, there was a span of 16 bases. CDR1 is MDHEN, CDR2 SYDVKM, per germline. CDR3 length equals 15 residues. The CDR3 loop is CASSTGGVGNQPQHF. The CDR3 bases are TGTGCCAGCAGCACGGGAGGGGTCGGGAATCAGCCCCAGCATTTT.

The V call is TRBV11-3, the J call TRBJ1-5; D might be TRBD1 (6 bases). In germline, CDR1 is SGHNT, CDR2 YENEEA. The germline V and J ends were trimmed by 5 bases and 7 bases, with 12 bases remaining between them. The CDR3 is 13 amino acids. The CDR3 coding sequence is TGTGCCAGCAGCGAAGTCACAGGGCAGCCCCAGCATTTT. It is translated as CASSEVTGQPQHF. Full variable domain (outside the CDR3, taken from reference TRBV11-3 and TRBJ1-5): EAGVVQSPRYKIIEKKQPVAFWCNPISGHNTLYWYLQNLGQGPELLIRYENEEAVDDSQLPKDRFSAERLKGVDSTLKIQPAELGDSAVYLCASSEVTGQPQHFGDGTRLSIL.